This T cell receptor beta chain was profiled in a study of blood T cell repertoires in COVID-19. The table lists this clone with a count of one. Followed longitudinally, the Seattle patients had been enrolled during active infection. In the source study's methods: Reference gene primers were amplified, and this amplification served to estimate nucleated cell counts. Assay: immunoSEQ multiplex PCR; the TCRdb copy retains only in-frame clones and omits some. The V and J calls and clone size were taken over from that table, and D and trimming were inferred from the DNA. The data contain fewer than 95,000 clones, roughly 70% of them singletons. The receptor comes from a man between 65 and 79 years old with COVID-19, enrolled during active disease. Sequencing was performed on peripheral blood.

CDR3 sequence: CASRRTGVDNEQFF. The CDR3 DNA is TGTGCCAGCAGGAGGACGGGAGTAGACAATGAGCAGTTCTTC. The chain recombines TRBV7-3 with TRBJ2-1; D might be TRBD2 (6 bases). CDR1 SGHTA and CDR2 FQGTGA come from the germline V gene. Trimming cost V 6 bases and J 5 bases, with 14 bases left between them. This CDR3 spans 14 amino acids.